Below are 9 T cell receptor beta chains sequenced from a single sample in a study of regulatory T cells in long-lasting Graves disease. TCR beta libraries were built with iRepertoire HTBI primers and Arm-PCR of CDR3 regions. TCRdb independently ran MiXCR on the multiplex PCR reads; one entry per CDR3 protein. The sample lists about 460,000 distinct CDR3 sequences; under 25% were seen once. The time point was: persistent/refractory GD, antithyroid drugs over 5 years with positive TRAb. Following extraction of RNA from PBMCs, that RNA was used to make the TCR library. Material: peripheral blood mononuclear cells (PBMCs), obtained when the disease was refractory, from a patient treated with antithyroid drugs. Source of these receptors: a female donor with Graves disease.

This clonotype was observed many times. The rearrangement joins TRBV12-3 or TRBV12-4 to TRBJ1-5, with D possibly matching TRBD1 (6 bases). V dropped 6 bases and J dropped 0 bases, with 15 bases sitting between them. CDR3 size: 16 residues. The DNA for the CDR3 is TGTGCCAGCAGGGGATCCGGGACAACTAGCAATCAGCCCCAGCATTTT. Translation: CASRGSGTTSNQPQHF.

CDR3 nucleotide sequence: TGTGCCAGCAGCTTACGGGCTAGCGGGGGCGGGGAAGAGACCCAGTACTTC. It is translated as CASSLRASGGGEETQYF. The chain has TRBV7-2 and TRBJ2-5; 10 positions match TRBD2. Germline-derived CDR1 and CDR2 are SGHTA and FQGNSA. The length of the CDR3 is 17 residues. Losses at the gene ends were 2 bases for V and 3 bases for J; bases not matched to a gene: 9.

With regard to this clonotype: This may stem from a read error, because a much larger clone lies one nucleotide away. This chain links TRBV6-9 with TRBJ1-1; weak D call: TRBD1 (5 bases). This CDR3 contains 16 residues. The V gene's germline CDR1 is MNHGY and CDR2 SVAAGI. The CDR3 DNA reads TGTGCCTGCAGTTACAGGCCAGGGTCTCGAGACACTGAAGCTTTCTTT. It encodes CACSYRPGSRDTEAFF.

V usage is TRBV7-9 and J usage is TRBJ2-7; D is uncertain. Germline lookup yields CDR1 SEHNR and CDR2 FQNEAQ (reference sequence). Trimming took 5 bases from V and 3 from J, leaving 17 bases between them. This CDR3 spans 15 amino acids. CDR3 amino acids: CASSLPRKTIYEQYF. The CDR3 DNA reads as TGTGCCAGCAGCCTGCCCCGAAAGACAATCTACGAGCAGTACTTC. Combining the CDR3 with reference TRBV7-9 and TRBJ2-7 gives the whole variable domain DTGVSQNPRHKITKRGQNVTFRCDPISEHNRLYWYRQTLGQGPEFLTYFQNEAQLEKSRLLSDRFSAERPKGSFSTLEIQRTEQGDSAMYLCASSLPRKTIYEQYFGPGTRLTVT.

This clonotype was found once. This chain uses TRBV4-1 with TRBJ2-1, with 9 nucleotides matching TRBD2. Trimming removed 1 base from V and 7 bases from J; junction bases left unmatched: 8. The CDR3 has 16 amino acids. The V gene's germline CDR1 is MGHRA and CDR2 YSYEKL. CDR3 in amino acids: CASSQVAGGPQNEQFF. Here the CDR3 DNA reads TGCGCCAGCAGCCAAGTCGCGGGAGGGCCTCAAAATGAGCAGTTCTTC.

This rearrangement joins TRBV12-3 or TRBV12-4 to TRBJ2-7; TRBD1 is a possible D gene (7 bases). The V end lost 5 bases, the J end lost 9 bases, and 17 bases lay between the germline ends. The CDR3 is made up of 13 amino acids. This chain's CDR3 is CASSRGPGGRQYF. CDR3 nucleotide sequence: TGTGCCAGCAGTCGGGGCCCAGGGGGGAGGCAGTACTTC.

This clonotype was seen only a few times. The rearrangement links TRBV6-1 to TRBJ1-1; 8 bases line up with TRBD1. This CDR3 spans 14 amino acids. V lost 6 bases to trimming and J lost 6 bases; unmatched junction nucleotides: 9. Germline CDR1 reads MNHNS; CDR2 reads SASEGT. This CDR3 is CASSSDRGGAEAFF. The CDR3 DNA reads TGTGCCAGCAGCTCAGACAGGGGAGGCGCTGAAGCTTTCTTT.

This clonotype appeared many times. The V call is TRBV2, the J call TRBJ1-1, with D possibly being TRBD1 (5 bases). The CDR3 is 12 amino acids. CDR1 is SNHLY, CDR2 FYNNEI, per germline. V lost 5 bases and J 12 bases, leaving 16 bases between the germline ends. This chain's CDR3 is CASSTGTPQTFF. In nucleotides, the CDR3 is TGTGCCAGCAGTACCGGGACTCCCCAGACTTTCTTT.

The chain carries TRBV6-1 and TRBJ2-3; the match to TRBD2 covers 8 bases. J was trimmed by 0 bases and V by 6 bases; bases with no gene match: 8. The germline CDR1 and CDR2 sequences are MNHNS and SASEGT. CDR3 length equals 16 residues. CDR3 region: CASRGSSGPSTDTQYF. CDR3 coding DNA: TGTGCCAGCAGAGGCTCTAGCGGGCCTAGCACAGATACGCAGTATTTT.